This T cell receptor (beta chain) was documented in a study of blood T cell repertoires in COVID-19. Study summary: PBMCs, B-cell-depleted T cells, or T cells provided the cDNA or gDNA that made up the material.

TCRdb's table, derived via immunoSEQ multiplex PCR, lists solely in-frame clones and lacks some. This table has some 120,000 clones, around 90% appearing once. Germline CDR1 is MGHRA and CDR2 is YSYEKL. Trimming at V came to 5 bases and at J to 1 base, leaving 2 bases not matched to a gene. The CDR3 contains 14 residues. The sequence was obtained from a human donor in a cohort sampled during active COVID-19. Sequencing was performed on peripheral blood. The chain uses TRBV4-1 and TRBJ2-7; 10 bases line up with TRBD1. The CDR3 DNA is TGCGCCAGCAGCGGGACAGGGGAGTCCTACGAGCAGTACTTC. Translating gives CASSGTGESYEQYF.